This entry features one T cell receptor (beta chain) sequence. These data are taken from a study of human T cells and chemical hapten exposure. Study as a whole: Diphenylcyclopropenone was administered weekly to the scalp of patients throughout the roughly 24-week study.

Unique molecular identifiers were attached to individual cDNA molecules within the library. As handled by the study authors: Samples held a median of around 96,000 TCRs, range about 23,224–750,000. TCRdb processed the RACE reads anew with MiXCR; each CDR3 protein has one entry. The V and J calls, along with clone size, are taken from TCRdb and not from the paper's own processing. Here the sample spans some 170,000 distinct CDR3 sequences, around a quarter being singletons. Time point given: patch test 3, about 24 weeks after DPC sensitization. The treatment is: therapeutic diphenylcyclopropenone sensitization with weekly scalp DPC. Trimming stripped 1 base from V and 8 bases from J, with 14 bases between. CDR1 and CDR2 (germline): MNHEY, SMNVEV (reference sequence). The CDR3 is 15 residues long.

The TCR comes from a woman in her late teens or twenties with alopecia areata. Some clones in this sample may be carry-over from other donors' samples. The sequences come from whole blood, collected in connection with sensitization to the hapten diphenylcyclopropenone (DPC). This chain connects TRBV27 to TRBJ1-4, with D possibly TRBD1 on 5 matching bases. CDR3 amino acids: CASSLWGTGGEKLFF. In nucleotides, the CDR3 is TGTGCCAGCAGTTTATGGGGGACGGGGGGAGAAAAACTGTTTTTT.